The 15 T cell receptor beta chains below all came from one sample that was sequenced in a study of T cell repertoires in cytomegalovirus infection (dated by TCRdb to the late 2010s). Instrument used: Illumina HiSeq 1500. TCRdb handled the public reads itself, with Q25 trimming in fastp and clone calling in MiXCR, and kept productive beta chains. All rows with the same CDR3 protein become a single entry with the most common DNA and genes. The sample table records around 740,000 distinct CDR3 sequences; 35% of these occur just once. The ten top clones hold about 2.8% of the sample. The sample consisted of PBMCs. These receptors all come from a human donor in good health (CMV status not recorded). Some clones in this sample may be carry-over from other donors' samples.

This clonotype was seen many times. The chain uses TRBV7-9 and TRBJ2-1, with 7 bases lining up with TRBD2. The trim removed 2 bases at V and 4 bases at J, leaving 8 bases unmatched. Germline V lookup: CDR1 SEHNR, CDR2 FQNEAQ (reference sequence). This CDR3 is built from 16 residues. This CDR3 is CASSLRDLAVYNEQFF. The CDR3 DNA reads TGTGCCAGCAGCTTACGCGATCTAGCGGTTTACAATGAGCAGTTCTTC.

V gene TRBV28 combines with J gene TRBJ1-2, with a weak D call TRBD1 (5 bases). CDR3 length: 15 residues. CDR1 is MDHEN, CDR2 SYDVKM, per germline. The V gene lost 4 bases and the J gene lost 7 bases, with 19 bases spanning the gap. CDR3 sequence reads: CASSSTGPSISGYTF. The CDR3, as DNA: TGTGCCAGCAGTTCAACGGGGCCCTCGATTAGTGGCTACACCTTC.

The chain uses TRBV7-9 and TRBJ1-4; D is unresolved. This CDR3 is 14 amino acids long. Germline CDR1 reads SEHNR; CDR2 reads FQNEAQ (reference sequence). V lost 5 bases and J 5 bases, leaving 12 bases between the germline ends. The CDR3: CASSPKARNEKLFF. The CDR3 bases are TGTGCCAGCAGCCCTAAAGCGCGCAATGAAAAACTGTTTTTT.

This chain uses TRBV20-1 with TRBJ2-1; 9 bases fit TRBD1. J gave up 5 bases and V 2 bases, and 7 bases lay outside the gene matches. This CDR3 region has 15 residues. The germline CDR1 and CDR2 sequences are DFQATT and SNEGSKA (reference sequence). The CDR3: CSARSGTGYDNEQFF. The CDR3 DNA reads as TGCAGTGCTAGAAGTGGGACAGGGTATGACAATGAGCAGTTCTTC.

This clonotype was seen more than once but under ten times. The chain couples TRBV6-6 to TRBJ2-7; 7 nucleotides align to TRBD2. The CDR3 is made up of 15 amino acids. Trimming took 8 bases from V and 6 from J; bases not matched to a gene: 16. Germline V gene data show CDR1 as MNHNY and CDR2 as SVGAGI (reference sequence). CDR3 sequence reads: CASSTGPGTMREQYF. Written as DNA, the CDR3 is TGTGCCAGCTCCACCGGTCCGGGGACTATGCGCGAGCAGTACTTC.

In DNA form, the CDR3 reads TGTGCCAGCAGTGATACCGGCTTTGCAGACACTGAAGCTTTCTTT. This gives the protein CASSDTGFADTEAFF. The chain links TRBV7-8 to TRBJ1-1, with no clear D. V lost 6 bases to trimming and J lost 3 bases, with 17 bases between them. Looked up from germline, CDR1 is SGHVS and CDR2 is FQNEAQ. The CDR3 covers 15 residues.

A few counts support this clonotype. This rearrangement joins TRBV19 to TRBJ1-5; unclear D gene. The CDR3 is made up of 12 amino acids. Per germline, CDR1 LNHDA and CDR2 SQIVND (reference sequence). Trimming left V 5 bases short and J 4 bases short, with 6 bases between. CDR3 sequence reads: CASSRPNQPQHF. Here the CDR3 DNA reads TGTGCCAGTAGTCGACCGAATCAGCCCCAGCATTTT.

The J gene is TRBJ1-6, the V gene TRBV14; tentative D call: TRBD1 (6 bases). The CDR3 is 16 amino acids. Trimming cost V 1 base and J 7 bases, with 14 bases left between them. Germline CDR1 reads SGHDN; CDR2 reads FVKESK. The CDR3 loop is CASSQVSPGANSPLHF. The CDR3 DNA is TGTGCCAGCAGCCAAGTGTCTCCGGGGGCGAATTCACCCCTCCACTTT.

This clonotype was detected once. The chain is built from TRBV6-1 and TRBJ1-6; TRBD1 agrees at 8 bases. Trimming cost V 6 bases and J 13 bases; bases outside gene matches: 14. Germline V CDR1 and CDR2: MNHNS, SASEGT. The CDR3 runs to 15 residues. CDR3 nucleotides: TGTGCCAGCAGGAACCAGGGGGCCATCCGGGGGCCCCTCCACTTT. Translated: CASRNQGAIRGPLHF.

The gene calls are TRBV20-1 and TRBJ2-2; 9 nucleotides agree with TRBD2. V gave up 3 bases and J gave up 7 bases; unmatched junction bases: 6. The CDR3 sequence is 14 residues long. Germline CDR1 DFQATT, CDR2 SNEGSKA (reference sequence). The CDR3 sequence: CSARGGRAGGELFF. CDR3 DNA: TGCAGTGCTAGGGGCGGGAGGGCCGGCGGGGAGCTGTTTTTT.

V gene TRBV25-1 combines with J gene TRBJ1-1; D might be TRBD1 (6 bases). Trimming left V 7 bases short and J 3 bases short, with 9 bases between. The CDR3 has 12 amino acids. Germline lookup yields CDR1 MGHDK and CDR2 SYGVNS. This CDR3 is CASKGGYTEAFF. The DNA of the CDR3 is TGTGCCAGCAAAGGGGGGTACACTGAAGCTTTCTTT.

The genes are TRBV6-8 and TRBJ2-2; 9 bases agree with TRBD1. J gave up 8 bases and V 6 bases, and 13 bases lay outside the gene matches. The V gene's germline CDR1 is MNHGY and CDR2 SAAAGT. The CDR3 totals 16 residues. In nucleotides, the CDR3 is TGTGCCAGCAGACCCGCCGGGACAGGGATGTTGGGGGAGCTGTTTTTT. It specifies CASRPAGTGMLGELFF.

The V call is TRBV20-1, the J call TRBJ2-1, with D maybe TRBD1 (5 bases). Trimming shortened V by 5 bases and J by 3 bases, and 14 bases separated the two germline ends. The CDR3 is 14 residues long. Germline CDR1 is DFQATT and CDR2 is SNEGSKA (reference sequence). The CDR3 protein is CSARQPGIYNEQFF. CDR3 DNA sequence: TGCAGTGCTCGACAGCCAGGGATCTACAATGAGCAGTTCTTC.

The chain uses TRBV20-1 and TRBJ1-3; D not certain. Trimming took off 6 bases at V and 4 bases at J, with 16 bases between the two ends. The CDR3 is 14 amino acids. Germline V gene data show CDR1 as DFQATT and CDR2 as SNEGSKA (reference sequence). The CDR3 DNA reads TGCAGTGCCACCCCCTCCCAGGCAGGAAACACCATATATTTT. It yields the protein CSATPSQAGNTIYF.

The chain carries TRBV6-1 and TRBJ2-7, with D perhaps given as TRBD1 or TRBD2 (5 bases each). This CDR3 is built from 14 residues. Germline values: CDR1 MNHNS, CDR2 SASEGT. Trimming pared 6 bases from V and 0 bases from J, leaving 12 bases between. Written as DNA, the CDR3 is TGTGCCAGCAGGGGGGAGACTAACTCCTACGAGCAGTACTTC. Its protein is CASRGETNSYEQYF.